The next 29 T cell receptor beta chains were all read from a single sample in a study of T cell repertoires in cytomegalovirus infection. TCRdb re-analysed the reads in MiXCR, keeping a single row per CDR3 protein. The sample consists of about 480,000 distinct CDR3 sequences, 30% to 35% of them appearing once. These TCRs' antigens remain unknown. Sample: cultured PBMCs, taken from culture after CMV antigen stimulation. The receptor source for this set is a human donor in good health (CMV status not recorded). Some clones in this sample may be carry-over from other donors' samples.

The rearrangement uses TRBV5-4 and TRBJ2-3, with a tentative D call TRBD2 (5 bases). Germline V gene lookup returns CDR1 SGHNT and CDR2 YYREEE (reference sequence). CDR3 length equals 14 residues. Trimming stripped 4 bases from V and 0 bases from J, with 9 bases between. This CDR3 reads CASSTVASTDTQYF. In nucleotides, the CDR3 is TGTGCCAGCAGCACAGTAGCGAGCACAGATACGCAGTATTTT.

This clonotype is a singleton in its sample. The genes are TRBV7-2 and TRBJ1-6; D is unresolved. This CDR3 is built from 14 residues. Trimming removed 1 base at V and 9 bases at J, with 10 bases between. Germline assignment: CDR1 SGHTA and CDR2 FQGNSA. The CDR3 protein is CASSLEIVSSPLHF. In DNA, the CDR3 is TGTGCCAGCAGCTTAGAAATCGTTAGTTCACCCCTCCACTTT.

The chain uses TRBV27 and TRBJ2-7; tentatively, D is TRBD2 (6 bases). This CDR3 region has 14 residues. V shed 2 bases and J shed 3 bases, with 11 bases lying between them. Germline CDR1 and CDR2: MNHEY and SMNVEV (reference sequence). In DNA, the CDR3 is TGTGCCAGCAGTTTAGGGGGGACTCACTACGAGCAGTACTTC. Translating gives CASSLGGTHYEQYF.

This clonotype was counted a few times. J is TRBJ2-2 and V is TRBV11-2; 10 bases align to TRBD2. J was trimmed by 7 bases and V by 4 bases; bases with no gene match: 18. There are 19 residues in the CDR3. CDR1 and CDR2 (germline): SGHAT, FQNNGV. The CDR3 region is CASSSYSQGSGRAGGELFF. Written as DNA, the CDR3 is TGTGCCAGCAGCTCATATAGCCAAGGGAGCGGGAGGGCCGGCGGGGAGCTGTTTTTT.

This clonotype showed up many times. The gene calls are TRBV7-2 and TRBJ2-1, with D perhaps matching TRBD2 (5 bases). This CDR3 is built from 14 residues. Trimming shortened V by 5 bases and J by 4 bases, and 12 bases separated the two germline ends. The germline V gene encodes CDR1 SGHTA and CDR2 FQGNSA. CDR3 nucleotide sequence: TGTGCCAGCAGCCTGGAGCGGCTTTACAATGAGCAGTTCTTC. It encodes CASSLERLYNEQFF. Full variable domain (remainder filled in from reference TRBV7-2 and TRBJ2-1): GAGVSQSPSNKVTEKGKDVELRCDPISGHTALYWYRQSLGQGLEFLIYFQGNSAPDKSGLPSDRFSAERTGGSVSTLTIQRTQQEDSAVYLCASSLERLYNEQFFGPGTRLTVL.

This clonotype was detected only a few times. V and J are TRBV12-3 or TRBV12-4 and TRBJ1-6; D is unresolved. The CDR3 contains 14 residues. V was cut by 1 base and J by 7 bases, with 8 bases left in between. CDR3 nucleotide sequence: TGTGCCAGCAGTTTAGGAGTCATCAATTCACCCCTCCACTTT. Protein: CASSLGVINSPLHF.

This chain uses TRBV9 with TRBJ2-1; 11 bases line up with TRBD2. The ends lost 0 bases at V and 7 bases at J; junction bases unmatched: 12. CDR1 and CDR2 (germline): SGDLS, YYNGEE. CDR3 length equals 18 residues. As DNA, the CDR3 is TGTGCCAGCAGCGTAGTAGGGGGGGGACTAGCGGTGAGGAATGAGCAGTTCTTC. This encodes CASSVVGGGLAVRNEQFF.

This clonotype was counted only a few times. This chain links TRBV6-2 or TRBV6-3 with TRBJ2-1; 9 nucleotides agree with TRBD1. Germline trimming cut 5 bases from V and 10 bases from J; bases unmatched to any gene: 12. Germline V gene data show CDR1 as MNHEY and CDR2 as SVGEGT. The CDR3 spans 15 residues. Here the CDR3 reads CASSPTGGMNREQFF. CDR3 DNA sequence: TGTGCCAGCAGTCCGACAGGGGGAATGAATAGGGAGCAGTTCTTC.

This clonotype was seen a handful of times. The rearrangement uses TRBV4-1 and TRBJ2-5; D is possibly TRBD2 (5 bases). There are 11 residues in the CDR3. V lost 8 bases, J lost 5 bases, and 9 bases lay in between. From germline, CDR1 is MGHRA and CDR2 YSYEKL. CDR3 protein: CASGSGETQYF. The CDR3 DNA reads TGCGCCAGCGGGAGTGGGGAGACCCAGTACTTC.

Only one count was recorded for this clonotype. CDR3 sequence (DNA): TGTGCCAGCAGCCAAGGGGAAGAGACCCAGTACTTC. Translated: CASSQGEETQYF. This rearrangement joins TRBV4-2 to TRBJ2-5, with D unclear. V was pared by 1 base and J by 3 bases, with 3 bases between. Germline V gives CDR1 LGHNA, CDR2 YNFKEQ. The CDR3 sequence is 12 residues long.

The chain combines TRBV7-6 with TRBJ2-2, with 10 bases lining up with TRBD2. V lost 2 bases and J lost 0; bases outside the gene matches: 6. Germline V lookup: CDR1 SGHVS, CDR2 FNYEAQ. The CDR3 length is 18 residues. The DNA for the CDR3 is TGTGCCAGCAGCTTATTTATAAGCGGGAGGGCGAACACCGGGGAGCTGTTTTTT. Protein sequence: CASSLFISGRANTGELFF.

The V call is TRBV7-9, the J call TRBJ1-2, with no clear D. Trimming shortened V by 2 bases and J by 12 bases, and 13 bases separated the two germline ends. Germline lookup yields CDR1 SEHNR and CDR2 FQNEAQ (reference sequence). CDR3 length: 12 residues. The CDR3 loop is CASSLHVGDDTF. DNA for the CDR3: TGTGCCAGCAGCTTACACGTAGGCGACGACACCTTC.

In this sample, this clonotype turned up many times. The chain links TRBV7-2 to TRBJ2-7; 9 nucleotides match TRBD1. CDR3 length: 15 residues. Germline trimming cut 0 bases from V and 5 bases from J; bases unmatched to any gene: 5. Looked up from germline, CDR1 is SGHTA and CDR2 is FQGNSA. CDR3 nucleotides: TGTGCCAGCAGCTTAGCGGGACAGGGTGTCCACGAGCAGTACGTC. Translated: CASSLAGQGVHEQYV.

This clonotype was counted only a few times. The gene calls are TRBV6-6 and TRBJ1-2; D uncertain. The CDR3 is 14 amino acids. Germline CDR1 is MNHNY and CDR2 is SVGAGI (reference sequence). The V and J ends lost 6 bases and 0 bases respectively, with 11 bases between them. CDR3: CASRRDKPNYGYTF. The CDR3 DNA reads TGTGCCAGCAGAAGAGACAAACCTAACTATGGCTACACCTTC.

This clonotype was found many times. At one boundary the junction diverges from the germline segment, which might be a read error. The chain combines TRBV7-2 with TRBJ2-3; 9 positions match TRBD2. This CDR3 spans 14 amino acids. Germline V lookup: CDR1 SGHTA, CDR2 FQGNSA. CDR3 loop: CASSLAGQSDTQYF. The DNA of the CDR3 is TGTGCCAGCAGCCTAGCGGGACAATCAGATACGCAGTATTTT.

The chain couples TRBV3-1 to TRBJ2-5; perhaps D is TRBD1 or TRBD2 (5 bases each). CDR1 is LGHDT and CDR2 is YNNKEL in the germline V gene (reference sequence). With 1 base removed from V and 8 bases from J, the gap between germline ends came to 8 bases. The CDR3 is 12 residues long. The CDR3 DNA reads TGTGCCAGCAGCCAAGCGGGGCCAACCCAGTACTTC. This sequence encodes CASSQAGPTQYF.

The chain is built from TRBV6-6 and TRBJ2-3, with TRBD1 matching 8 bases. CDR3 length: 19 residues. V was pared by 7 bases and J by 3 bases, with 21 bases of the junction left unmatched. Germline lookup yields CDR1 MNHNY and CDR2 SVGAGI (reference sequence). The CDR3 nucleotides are TGTGCCAGCACCATCACATGGAGGGACAGGCGGAGGGGTACAGATACGCAGTATTTT. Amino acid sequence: CASTITWRDRRRGTDTQYF.

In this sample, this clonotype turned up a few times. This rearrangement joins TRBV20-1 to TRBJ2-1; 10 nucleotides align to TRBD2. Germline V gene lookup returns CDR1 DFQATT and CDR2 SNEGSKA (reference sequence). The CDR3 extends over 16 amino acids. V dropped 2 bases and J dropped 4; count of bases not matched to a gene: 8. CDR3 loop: CSARPSGSGGYNEQFF. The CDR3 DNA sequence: TGCAGTGCTAGACCTAGCGGGAGCGGGGGATACAATGAGCAGTTCTTC.

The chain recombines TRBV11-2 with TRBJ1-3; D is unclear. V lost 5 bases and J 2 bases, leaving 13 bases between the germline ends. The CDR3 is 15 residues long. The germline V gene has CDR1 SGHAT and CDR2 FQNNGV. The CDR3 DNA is TGTGCCAGCAGCCCAAACGGGATAGCTGGAAACACCATATATTTT. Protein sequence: CASSPNGIAGNTIYF. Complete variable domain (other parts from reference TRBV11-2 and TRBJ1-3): EAGVAQSPRYKIIEKRQSVAFWCNPISGHATLYWYQQILGQGPKLLIQFQNNGVVDDSQLPKDRFSAERLKGVDSTLKIQPAKLEDSAVYLCASSPNGIAGNTIYFGEGSWLTVV.

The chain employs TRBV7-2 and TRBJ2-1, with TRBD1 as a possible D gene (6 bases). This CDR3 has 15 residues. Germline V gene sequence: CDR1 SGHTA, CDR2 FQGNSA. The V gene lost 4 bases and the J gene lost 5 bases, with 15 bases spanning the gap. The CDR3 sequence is CASSSRGSLNNEQFF. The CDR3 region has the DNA TGTGCCAGCAGCTCCAGGGGAAGCCTTAACAATGAGCAGTTCTTC.

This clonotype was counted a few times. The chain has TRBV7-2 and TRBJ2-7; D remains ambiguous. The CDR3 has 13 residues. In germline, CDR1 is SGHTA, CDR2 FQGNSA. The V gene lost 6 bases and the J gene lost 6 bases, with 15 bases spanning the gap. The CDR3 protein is CASRNTSIAEQYF. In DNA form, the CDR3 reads TGTGCCAGCAGAAATACTTCAATAGCCGAGCAGTACTTC.

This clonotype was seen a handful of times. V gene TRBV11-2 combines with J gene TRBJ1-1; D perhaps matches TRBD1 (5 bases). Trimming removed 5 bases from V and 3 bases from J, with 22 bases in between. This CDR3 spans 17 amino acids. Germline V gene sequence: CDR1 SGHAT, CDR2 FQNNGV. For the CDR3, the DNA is TGTGCCAGCAGCCCGAACAACTGGGAGGGACCCGACACTGAAGCTTTCTTT. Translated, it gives CASSPNNWEGPDTEAFF.

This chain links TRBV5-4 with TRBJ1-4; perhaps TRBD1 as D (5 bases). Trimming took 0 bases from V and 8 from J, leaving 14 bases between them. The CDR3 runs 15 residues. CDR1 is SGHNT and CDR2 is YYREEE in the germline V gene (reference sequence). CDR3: CASSLAGGGKEKLFF. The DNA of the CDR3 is TGTGCCAGCAGCTTGGCCGGGGGAGGAAAGGAAAAACTGTTTTTT.

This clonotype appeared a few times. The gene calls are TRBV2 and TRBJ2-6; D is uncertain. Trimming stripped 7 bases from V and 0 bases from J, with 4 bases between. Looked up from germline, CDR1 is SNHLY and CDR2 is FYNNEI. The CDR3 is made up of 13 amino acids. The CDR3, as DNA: TGTGCCAGCAAGTACTCTGGGGCCAACGTCCTGACTTTC. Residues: CASKYSGANVLTF.

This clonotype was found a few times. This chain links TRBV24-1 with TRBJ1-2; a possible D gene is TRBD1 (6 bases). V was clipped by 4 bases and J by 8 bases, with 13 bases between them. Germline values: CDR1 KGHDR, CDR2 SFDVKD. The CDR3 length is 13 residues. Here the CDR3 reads CATSDWDQGGYTF. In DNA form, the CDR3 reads TGTGCCACCAGTGACTGGGACCAGGGGGGCTACACCTTC.

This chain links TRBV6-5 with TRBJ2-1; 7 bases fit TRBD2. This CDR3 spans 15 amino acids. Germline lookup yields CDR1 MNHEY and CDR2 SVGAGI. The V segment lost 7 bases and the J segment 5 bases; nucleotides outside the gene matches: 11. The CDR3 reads CASKPTSDRNNEQFF. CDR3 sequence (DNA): TGTGCCAGCAAACCCACTAGCGACCGAAACAATGAGCAGTTCTTC.

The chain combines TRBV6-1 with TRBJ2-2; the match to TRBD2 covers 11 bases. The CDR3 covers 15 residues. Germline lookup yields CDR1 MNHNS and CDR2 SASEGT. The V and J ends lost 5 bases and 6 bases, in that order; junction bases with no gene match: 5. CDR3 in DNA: TGTGCCAGCAGTCAACTAGCGGGAGTTCCCGGGGAGCTGTTTTTT. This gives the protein CASSQLAGVPGELFF.

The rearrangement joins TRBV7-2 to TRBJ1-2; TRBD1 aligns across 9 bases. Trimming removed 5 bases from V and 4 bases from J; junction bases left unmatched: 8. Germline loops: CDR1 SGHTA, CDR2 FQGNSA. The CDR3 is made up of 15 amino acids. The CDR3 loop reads CASSATGTGIYGYTF. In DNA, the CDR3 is TGTGCCAGCAGCGCTACCGGGACAGGGATCTATGGCTACACCTTC.

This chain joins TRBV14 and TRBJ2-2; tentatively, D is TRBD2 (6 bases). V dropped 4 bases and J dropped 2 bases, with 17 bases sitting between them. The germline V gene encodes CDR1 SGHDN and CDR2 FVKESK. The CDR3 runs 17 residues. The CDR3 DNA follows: TGTGCCAGCAGCCGAGGTCGGGGGACGTACAACACCGGGGAGCTGTTTTTT. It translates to CASSRGRGTYNTGELFF.